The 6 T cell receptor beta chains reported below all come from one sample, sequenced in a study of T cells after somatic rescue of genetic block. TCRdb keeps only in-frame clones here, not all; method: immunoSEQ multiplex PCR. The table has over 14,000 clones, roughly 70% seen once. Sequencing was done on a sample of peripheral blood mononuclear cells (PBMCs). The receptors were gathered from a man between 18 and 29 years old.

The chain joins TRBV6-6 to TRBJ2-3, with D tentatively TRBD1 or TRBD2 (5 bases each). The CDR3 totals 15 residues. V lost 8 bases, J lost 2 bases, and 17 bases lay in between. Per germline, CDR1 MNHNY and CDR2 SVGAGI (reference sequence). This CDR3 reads CASQYNRGLTDTQYF. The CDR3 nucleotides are TGTGCCAGCCAATATAACCGGGGCCTCACAGATACGCAGTATTTT.

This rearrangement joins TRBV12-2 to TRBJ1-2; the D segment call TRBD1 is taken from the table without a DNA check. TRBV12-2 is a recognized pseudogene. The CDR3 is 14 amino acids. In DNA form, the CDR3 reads TGTGCAAGTCGCCCCAGACAAGTAAACTATGGCTACACCTTC. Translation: CASRPRQVNYGYTF.

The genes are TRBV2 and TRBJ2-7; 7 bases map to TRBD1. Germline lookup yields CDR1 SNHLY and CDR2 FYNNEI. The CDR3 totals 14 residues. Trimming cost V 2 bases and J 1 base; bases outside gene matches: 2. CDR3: CASSEQGVSYEQYF. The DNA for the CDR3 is TGTGCCAGCAGTGAACAGGGGGTTTCCTACGAGCAGTACTTC.

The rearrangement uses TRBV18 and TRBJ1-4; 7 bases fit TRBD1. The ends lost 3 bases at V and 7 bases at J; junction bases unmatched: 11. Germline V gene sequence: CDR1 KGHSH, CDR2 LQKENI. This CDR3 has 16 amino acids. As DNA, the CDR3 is TGTGCCAGCTCACCCCAAGCGGGACAGAGGGTTGAAAAACTGTTTTTT. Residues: CASSPQAGQRVEKLFF.

CDR3 amino acids: CASSFIKTGGSWGETQYF. The CDR3 bases are TGTGCCAGCAGTTTTATTAAGACAGGGGGCTCCTGGGGAGAGACCCAGTACTTC. The V gene is TRBV27, the J gene TRBJ2-5, with 10 bases fitting TRBD1. Germline CDR1 is MNHEY and CDR2 is SMNVEV (reference sequence). The trim removed 3 bases at V and 4 bases at J, leaving 14 bases unmatched. The CDR3 covers 18 residues.

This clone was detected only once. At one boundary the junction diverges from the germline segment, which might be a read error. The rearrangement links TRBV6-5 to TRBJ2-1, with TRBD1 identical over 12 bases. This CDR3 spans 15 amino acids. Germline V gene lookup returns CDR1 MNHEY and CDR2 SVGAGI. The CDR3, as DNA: TGTGTCAGCAGCCGGGACAGGGGGCCCTTCAATGAGCAGTTCTTC. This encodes CVSSRDRGPFNEQFF.